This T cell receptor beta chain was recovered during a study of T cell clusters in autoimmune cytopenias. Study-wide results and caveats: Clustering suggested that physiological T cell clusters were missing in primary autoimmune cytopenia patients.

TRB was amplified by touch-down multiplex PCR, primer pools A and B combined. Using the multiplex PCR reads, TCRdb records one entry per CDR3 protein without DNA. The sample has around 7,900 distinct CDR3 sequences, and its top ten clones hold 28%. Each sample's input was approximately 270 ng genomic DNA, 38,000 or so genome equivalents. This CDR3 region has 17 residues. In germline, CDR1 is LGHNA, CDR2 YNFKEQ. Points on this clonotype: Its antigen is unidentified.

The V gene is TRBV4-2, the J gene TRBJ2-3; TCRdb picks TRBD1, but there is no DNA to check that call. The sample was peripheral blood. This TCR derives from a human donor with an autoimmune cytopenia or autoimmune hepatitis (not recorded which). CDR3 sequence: CASSQTTGGSGTDTQYF.